The 12 T cell receptor beta chains in this list originate from one sample, sequenced in a study of regulatory T cells in long-lasting Graves disease. Time point of the sample: newly diagnosed GD, antithyroid drugs for less than 3 months. PBMC-extracted RNA yielded the TCR library. For TCR beta, libraries came from iRepertoire HTBI primers and Arm-PCR of CDR3 regions. TCRdb re-analysed the multiplex PCR reads in MiXCR, keeping a single row per CDR3 protein. The sample has approximately 270,000 distinct CDR3 sequences, roughly 18% seen once. These sequences were also reported in another study, on T cells in Graves' hyperthyroidism and ophthalmopathy.

The specimen comprised peripheral blood mononuclear cells (PBMCs), sampled at new diagnosis, from a patient treated with antithyroid drugs. These TCRs come from a woman between 25 and 40 years old with Graves disease.

This clonotype has just one count. The J gene is TRBJ2-1, the V gene TRBV13; D remains ambiguous. The CDR3 spans 14 residues. The ends were cut back, 2 bases at V and 9 bases at J, with 14 bases in the middle. Germline CDR1 and CDR2: PRHDT and FYEKMQ (reference sequence). In DNA, the CDR3 is TGTGCCAGCAGCTTATCCGTCTCGCGTGGTGAGCAGTTCTTC. As protein: CASSLSVSRGEQFF.

This clonotype has ten or more counts. The chain has TRBV7-9 and TRBJ1-3, with D uncertain. V was pared by 7 bases and J by 0 bases, with 13 bases between. The CDR3 length is 15 residues. Germline V gene data show CDR1 as SEHNR and CDR2 as FQNEAQ (reference sequence). The CDR3 DNA reads as TGTGCCAGCACCAATCGAGAGAGCTCTGGAAACACCATATATTTT. It is translated as CASTNRESSGNTIYF.

This clonotype was detected many times. This chain links TRBV18 with TRBJ2-5; 7 bases line up with TRBD1. The V gene end was trimmed by 0 bases and the J gene end by 4 bases; junction bases not matched to a gene: 11. The V gene's germline CDR1 is KGHSH and CDR2 LQKENI. The CDR3 is 17 amino acids. As DNA, the CDR3 is TGTGCCAGCTCACCACCAAACGAGAGACAGGGCCGAGAGACCCAGTACTTC. Its translation is CASSPPNERQGRETQYF.

This clonotype was detected ten times or more. The chain has TRBV12-3 or TRBV12-4 and TRBJ1-2; 7 bases are a match to TRBD1. V lost 5 bases to trimming and J lost 8 bases; unmatched junction nucleotides: 5. The CDR3 loop spans 12 amino acids. The CDR3 sequence: CASSRTGRGYTF. The CDR3 nucleotides are TGTGCCAGCAGTCGGACAGGAAGAGGCTACACCTTC.

This clonotype was detected ten times or more. The V call is TRBV30, the J call TRBJ1-1, with D hard to call. The germline V gene has CDR1 GTSNPN and CDR2 SVGIG (reference sequence). The CDR3 loop spans 14 amino acids. V gave up 8 bases and J gave up 3 bases, with 19 bases separating them. CDR3 DNA sequence: TGTGCCAAAGAGAGACATTCCGGGGACACTGAAGCTTTCTTT. Its translation is CAKERHSGDTEAFF. Looking up the rest from reference TRBV30 and TRBJ1-1 gives the full variable domain: SQTIHQWPATLVQPVGSPLSLECTVEGTSNPNLYWYRQAAGRGLQLLFYSVGIGQISSEVPQNLSASRPQDRQFILSSKKLLLSDSGFYLCAKERHSGDTEAFFGQGTRLTVV.

This clonotype was picked up many times. V gene TRBV12-3 or TRBV12-4 combines with J gene TRBJ2-1; perhaps TRBD2 as D (7 bases). V dropped 2 bases and J dropped 3 bases, with 11 bases sitting between them. The CDR3 spans 15 residues. In DNA, the CDR3 is TGTGCCAGCAGTTTACGGGGGGCAGGCTACAATGAGCAGTTCTTC. Protein sequence: CASSLRGAGYNEQFF.

The V call is TRBV7-6, the J call TRBJ2-7, with D possibly being TRBD2 (7 bases). Germline CDR1 and CDR2: SGHVS and FNYEAQ. The CDR3 loop spans 13 amino acids. The ends were cut back, 5 bases at V and 5 bases at J, with 13 bases in the middle. CDR3 sequence (DNA): TGTGCCAGCAGCCCACGAGGGGGGGACGAGCAGTACTTC. Encoded protein: CASSPRGGDEQYF.

There are a few counts of this clonotype. V and J are TRBV5-6 and TRBJ1-6; possible D gene TRBD1, 6 bases. Trimming cost V 0 bases and J 6 bases, with 28 bases left between them. The V gene's germline CDR1 is SGHDT and CDR2 YYEEEE. The length of the CDR3 is 21 residues. CDR3 loop: CASSLAGARGVTSPLNSPLHF. As DNA, the CDR3 is TGTGCCAGCAGCTTGGCGGGGGCGAGAGGGGTCACCAGTCCCCTTAATTCACCCCTCCACTTT.

This clonotype was recorded many times. Germline is not matched at one junction end, which may reflect a read error. This chain connects TRBV5-1 to TRBJ1-2, with 12 bases fitting TRBD1. The CDR3 is made up of 16 amino acids. Looked up from germline, CDR1 is SGHRS and CDR2 is YFSETQ. The CDR3 region has the DNA TGTGCCAGCAGCCTTGGGACAGGGGGCGAAGGCTATGGCTACACCTTC. It is translated as CASSLGTGGEGYGYTF.

This clonotype was seen repeatedly, ten times or more. This chain joins TRBV27 and TRBJ2-1; D is possibly TRBD2 (5 bases). Trimming stripped 2 bases from V and 8 bases from J, with 10 bases between. The CDR3 extends over 13 amino acids. Germline assignment: CDR1 MNHEY and CDR2 SMNVEV (reference sequence). The CDR3 spells CASSLSGSDEQFF. Here the CDR3 DNA reads TGTGCCAGCAGTTTAAGCGGCAGCGATGAGCAGTTCTTC.

This clonotype was picked up many times. V gene TRBV7-8 combines with J gene TRBJ1-5, with D possibly being TRBD1 (5 bases). Trimming shortened V by 2 bases and J by 1 base, and 12 bases separated the two germline ends. In germline, CDR1 is SGHVS, CDR2 FQNEAQ. This CDR3 region has 16 residues. The CDR3 DNA follows: TGTGCCAGCAGCTTATCGGGGGGGGTAAGCAATCAGCCCCAGCATTTT. This sequence encodes CASSLSGGVSNQPQHF.

This sequence joins TRBV6-1 and TRBJ1-3, with TRBD1 identical over 9 bases. Germline-derived CDR1 and CDR2 are MNHNS and SASEGT. V was clipped by 4 bases and J by 1 base; unmatched bases: 5. This CDR3 contains 16 residues. The CDR3 loop reads CASSVLTGGSGNTIYF. CDR3 bases: TGTGCCAGCAGTGTACTGACAGGGGGGTCTGGAAACACCATATATTTT.